This T cell receptor beta chain derives from a study of CD8+CD57+ T cells in acquired aplastic anemia (dated by TCRdb to 2016 to 2018). With respect to the entire study: Extracted DNA from sorted CD4+ and CD8+ cells averaged approximately 3 ug, ranging from 0.2 to 27.4 ug. An average of around 9.8 million reads for CD4+ cells and 11 million or so reads for CD8+ cells was obtained from healthy donor samples.

As concerns this clonotype: Its antigen remains undetermined. Base qualities were left out, and no much larger clone turns up one base away.

The CDR3 runs 15 amino acids, cysteine and phenylalanine included. The entry retains the CDR3 DNA only, 45 bases that are in frame from base 1. As encoded in the germline V gene, CDR1 is ENHRY while CDR2 is SYGVKD. V and J lose 0 bases and 6 bases, and a span of 11 bases separates them. The study deep-sequenced TCR repertoires of sorted CD4+ and CD8+ blood T cells from severe aplastic anemia patients and healthy subjects. Ficoll-Paque density gradient centrifugation was used to isolate peripheral blood mononuclear cells. Before DNA extraction, CD4+ and CD8+ T cells were sorted by FACS or by magnetic beads. Results the study describes overall, beyond this receptor: Roughly 29 CD8+ CDR3 sequences were shared between patients and controls but appeared highly expressed in patients and within their immunodominant clones. Between patients and healthy controls, no significant difference in CD8+ Simpson's diversity was found (P=0.060).

Genomic DNA served as template for TCR beta VDJ combination and CDR3 sequence profiling. An Illumina HiSeq 2000 was the platform used for TCR repertoire sequencing. The paper's data handling went like this. TRBV/TRBJ rearrangement plots, CDR3 size and DJ length profiles, and Simpson's diversity index were used to evaluate the repertoires. The most abundant DNA sequence in the deep sequencing data was taken as the immunodominant clone. CDR3 amino acid sequences were checked for sharing across subjects and were also compared against the VDJdb database and published repertoires. TCRdb reran the public reads through fastp at Q25 and MiXCR, keeping productive beta chains. Rows merge per CDR3 protein into single entries with the most common DNA and genes. TCRdb's processing, not the study's, gives the V and J calls here. The sample records around 230,000 distinct CDR3 sequences, approximately 57% of which are singletons. In total, the top ten clones hold over 25% of the sample.

Sequenced input: sorted CD4+, CD8+, or CD8+CD57+ T cells (not recorded which) from PBMCs. The clonotype was recovered from a human donor in good health. The rearranged segments are TRBV10-3 and TRBJ2-2; the D call is possibly TRBD1 or TRBD2, each sharing 5 bases. Here is the DNA: TGTGCCATCAGTGAGTCAGGGCAGGGAGCCGGGGAGCTGTTTTTT. Its coded protein is CAISESGQGAGELFF.